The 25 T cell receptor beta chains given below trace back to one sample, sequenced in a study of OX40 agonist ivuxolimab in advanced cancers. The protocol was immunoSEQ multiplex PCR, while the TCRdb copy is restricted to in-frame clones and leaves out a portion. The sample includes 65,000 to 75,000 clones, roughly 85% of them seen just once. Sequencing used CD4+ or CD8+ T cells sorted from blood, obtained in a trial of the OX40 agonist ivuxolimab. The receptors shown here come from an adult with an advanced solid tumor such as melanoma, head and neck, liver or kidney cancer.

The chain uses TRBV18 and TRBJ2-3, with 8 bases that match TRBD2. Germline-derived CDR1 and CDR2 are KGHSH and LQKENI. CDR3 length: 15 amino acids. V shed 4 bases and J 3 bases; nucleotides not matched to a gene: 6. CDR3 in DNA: TGTGCCAGCTCACTAACTAGCGGATCAACAGATACGCAGTATTTT. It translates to CASSLTSGSTDTQYF.

The CDR3 sequence is CASSLDSREGYEQYF. The CDR3, as DNA: TGCGCCAGCAGCTTGGATTCGCGGGAGGGCTACGAGCAGTACTTC. The rearrangement uses TRBV5-1 and TRBJ2-7; 9 positions agree with TRBD2. The CDR3 length is 15 residues. V lost 0 bases, J lost 3 bases, and 4 bases stayed unmatched. Germline V gives CDR1 SGHRS, CDR2 YFSETQ.

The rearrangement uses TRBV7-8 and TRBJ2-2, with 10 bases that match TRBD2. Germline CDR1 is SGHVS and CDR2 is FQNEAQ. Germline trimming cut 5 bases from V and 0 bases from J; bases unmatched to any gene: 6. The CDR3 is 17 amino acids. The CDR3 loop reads CASSRTGTSANTGELFF. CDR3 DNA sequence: TGTGCCAGCAGCCGAACCGGGACTAGCGCGAACACCGGGGAGCTGTTTTTT.

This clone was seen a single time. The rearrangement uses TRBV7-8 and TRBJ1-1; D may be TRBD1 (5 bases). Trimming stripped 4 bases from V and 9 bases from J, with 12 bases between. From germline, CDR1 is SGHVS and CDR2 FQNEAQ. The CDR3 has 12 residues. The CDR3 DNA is TGTGCCAGCAGCTCGTGGGGCGGGCAAGCTTTCTTT. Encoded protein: CASSSWGGQAFF.

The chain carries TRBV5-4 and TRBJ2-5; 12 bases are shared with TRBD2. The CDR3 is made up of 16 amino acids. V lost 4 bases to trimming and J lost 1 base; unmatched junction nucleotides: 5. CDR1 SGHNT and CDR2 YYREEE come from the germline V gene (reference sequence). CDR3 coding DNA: TGTGCCAGCAGCCCACGGACTAGCGGGGCCCAAGAGACCCAGTACTTC. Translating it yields CASSPRTSGAQETQYF. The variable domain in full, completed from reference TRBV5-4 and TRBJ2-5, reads ETGVTQSPTHLIKTRGQQVTLRCSSQSGHNTVSWYQQALGQGPQFIFQYYREEENGRGNFPPRFSGLQFPNYSSELNVNALELDDSALYLCASSPRTSGAQETQYFGPGTRLLVL.

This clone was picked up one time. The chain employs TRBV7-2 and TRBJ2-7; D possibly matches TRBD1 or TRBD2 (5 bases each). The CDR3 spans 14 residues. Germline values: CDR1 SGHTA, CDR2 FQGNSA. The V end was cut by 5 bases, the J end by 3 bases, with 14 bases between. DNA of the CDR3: TGTGCCAGCAGCCAAGGGACCAGAAACTACGAGCAGTACTTC. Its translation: CASSQGTRNYEQYF.

The CDR3: CASTPAGNTDTQYF. The CDR3 nucleotides read TGTGCCAGCACCCCAGCGGGGAACACAGATACGCAGTATTTT. The V and J genes are TRBV27 and TRBJ2-3; 7 bases align to TRBD2. CDR3 size: 14 residues. V lost 7 bases to trimming and J lost 2 bases; unmatched junction nucleotides: 6. The germline V gene has CDR1 MNHEY and CDR2 SMNVEV (reference sequence).

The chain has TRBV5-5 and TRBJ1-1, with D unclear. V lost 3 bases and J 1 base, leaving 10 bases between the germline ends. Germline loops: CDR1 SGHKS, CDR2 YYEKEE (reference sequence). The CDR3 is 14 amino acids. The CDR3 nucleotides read TGTGCCAGCAGCTCCACTGGACGGAACACTGAAGCTTTCTTT. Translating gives CASSSTGRNTEAFF.

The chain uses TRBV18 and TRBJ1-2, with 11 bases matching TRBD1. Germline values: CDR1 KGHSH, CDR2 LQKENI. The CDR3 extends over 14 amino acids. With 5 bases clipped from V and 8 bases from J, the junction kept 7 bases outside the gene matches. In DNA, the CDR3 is TGTGCCAGCTCAACTAGGACAGGGGGCGAAGGCTACACCTTC. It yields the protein CASSTRTGGEGYTF.

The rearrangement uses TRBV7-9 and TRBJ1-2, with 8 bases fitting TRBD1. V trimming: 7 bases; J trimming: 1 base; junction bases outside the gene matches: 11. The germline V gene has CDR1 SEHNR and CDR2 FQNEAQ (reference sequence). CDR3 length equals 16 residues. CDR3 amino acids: CASIPIGTGLNYGYTF. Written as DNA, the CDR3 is TGTGCCAGCATCCCAATCGGGACAGGTCTTAACTATGGCTACACCTTC.

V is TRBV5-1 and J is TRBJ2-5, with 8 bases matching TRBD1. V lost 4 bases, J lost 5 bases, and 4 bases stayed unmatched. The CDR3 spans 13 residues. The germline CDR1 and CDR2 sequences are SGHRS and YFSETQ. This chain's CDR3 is CASSRQGSETQYF. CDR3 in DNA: TGCGCCAGCAGCCGACAGGGGAGCGAGACCCAGTACTTC.

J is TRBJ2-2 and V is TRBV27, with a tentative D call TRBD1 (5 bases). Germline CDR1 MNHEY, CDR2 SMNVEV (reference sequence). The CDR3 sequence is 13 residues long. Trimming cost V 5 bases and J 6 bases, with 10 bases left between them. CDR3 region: CASSPRVPGELFF. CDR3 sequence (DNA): TGTGCCAGCAGTCCCAGGGTACCCGGGGAGCTGTTTTTT.

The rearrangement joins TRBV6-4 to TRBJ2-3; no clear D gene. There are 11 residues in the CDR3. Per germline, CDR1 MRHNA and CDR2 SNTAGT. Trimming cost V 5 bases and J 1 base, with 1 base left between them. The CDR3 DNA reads TGTGCCAGCAGTCGCACAGATACGCAGTATTTT. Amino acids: CASSRTDTQYF.

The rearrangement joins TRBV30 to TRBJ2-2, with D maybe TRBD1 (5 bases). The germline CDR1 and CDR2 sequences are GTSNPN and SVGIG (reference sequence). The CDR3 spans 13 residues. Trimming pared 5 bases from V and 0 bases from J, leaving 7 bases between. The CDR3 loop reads CAWDRPNTGELFF. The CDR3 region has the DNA TGTGCCTGGGACAGACCGAACACCGGGGAGCTGTTTTTT.

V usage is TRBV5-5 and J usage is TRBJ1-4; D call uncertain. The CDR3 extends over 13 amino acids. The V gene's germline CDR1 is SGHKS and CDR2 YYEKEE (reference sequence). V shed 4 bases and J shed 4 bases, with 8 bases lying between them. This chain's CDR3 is CASSVVDNEKLFF. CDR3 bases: TGTGCCAGCAGCGTCGTAGATAATGAAAAACTGTTTTTT.

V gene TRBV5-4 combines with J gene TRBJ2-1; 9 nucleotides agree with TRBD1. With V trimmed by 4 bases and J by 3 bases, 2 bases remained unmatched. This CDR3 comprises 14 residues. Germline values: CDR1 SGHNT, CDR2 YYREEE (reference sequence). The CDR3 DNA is TGTGCCAGCAGCAACAGGGGGCGCTACAATGAGCAGTTCTTC. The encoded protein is CASSNRGRYNEQFF.

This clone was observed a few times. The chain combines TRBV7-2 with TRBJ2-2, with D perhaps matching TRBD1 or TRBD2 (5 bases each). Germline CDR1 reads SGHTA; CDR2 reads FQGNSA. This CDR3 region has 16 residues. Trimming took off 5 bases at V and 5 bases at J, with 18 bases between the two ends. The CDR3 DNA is TGTGCCAGCAGCCCCGGGGCTAGCAGGATAACCGGGGAGCTGTTTTTT. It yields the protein CASSPGASRITGELFF. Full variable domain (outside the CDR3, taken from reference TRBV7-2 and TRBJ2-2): GAGVSQSPSNKVTEKGKDVELRCDPISGHTALYWYRQSLGQGLEFLIYFQGNSAPDKSGLPSDRFSAERTGGSVSTLTIQRTQQEDSAVYLCASSPGASRITGELFFGEGSRLTVL.

The CDR3 bases are TGTGCCAGCAGCTTATTTGGGAATGAGCAGTTCTTC. Protein sequence: CASSLFGNEQFF. The rearrangement uses TRBV11-2 and TRBJ2-1; D not certain. The CDR3 consists of 12 residues. V lost 2 bases to trimming and J lost 7 bases, with 6 bases between them. Germline V gene data show CDR1 as SGHAT and CDR2 as FQNNGV.

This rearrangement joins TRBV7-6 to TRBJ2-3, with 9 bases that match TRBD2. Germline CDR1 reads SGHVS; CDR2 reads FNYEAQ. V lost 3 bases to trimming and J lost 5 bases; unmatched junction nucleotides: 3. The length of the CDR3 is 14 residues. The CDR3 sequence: CASSLATSGDTQYF. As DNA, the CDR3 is TGTGCCAGCAGCTTGGCGACTAGCGGAGATACGCAGTATTTT.

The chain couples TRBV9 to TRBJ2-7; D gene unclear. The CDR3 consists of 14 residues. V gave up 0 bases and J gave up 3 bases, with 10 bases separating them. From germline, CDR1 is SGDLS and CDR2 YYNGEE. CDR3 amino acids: CASSVATRDYEQYF. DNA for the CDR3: TGTGCCAGCAGCGTAGCTACGAGAGACTACGAGCAGTACTTC.

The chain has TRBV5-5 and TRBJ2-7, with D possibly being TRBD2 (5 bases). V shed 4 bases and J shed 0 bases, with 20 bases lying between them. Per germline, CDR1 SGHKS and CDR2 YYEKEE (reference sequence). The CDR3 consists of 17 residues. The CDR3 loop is CASSHTSGSGTSYEQYF. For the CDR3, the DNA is TGTGCCAGCAGCCACACCTCGGGAAGCGGAACCTCCTACGAGCAGTACTTC.

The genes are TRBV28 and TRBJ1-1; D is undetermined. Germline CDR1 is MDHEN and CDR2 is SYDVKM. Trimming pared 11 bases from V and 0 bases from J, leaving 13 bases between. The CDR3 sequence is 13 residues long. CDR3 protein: CACKWVMNTEAFF. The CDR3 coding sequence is TGTGCCTGTAAATGGGTCATGAACACTGAAGCTTTCTTT.

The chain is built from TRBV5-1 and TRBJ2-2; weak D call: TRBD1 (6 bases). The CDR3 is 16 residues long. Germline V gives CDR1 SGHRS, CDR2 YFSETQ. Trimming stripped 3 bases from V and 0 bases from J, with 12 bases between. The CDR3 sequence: CASSYDAGANTGELFF. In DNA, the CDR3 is TGCGCCAGCAGCTATGACGCAGGGGCGAACACCGGGGAGCTGTTTTTT.

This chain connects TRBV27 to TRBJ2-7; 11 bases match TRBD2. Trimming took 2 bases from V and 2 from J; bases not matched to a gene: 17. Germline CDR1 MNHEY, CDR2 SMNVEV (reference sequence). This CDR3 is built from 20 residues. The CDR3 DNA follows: TGTGCCAGCAGTTTACGGGTTTCGGCTAGCGGGAGGACATCTCCCTACGAGCAGTACTTC. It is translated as CASSLRVSASGRTSPYEQYF.

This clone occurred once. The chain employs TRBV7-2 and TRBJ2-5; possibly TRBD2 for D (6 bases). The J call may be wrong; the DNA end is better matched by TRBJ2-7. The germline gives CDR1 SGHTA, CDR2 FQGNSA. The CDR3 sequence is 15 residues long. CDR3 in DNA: TGTGCCAGCAGCTACCCGGGCGGACTATCCTACGAGCAGTACTTC. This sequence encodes CASSYPGGLSYEQYF.